Below, one TCR beta chain is given with its context. Its antigen is not yet known. No per-base quality is available; no much larger clone lies one base away. The immunoSEQ Assay, a bias-controlled multiplex PCR, was used to amplify TCRbeta CDR3 regions from genomic DNA. For the original study's pipeline: Within the assay, amplification of reference gene primers was used to estimate how many nucleated cells each sample contained. To quantify the absolute abundance of each unique TCRbeta CDR3 rearrangement, sequence reads were collapsed and filtered. Productive Simpson clonality was computed per sample as the square root of Simpson's diversity index over productive rearrangements. TCRdb stores this immuneACCESS table with in-frame sequences only. Part of the clones is absent; in the studies checked, under half of the shortfall reflects unresolved V genes, and no reason is known for the rest. V and J calls and clone size are copied from that table; D and trimming were computed from the DNA. Present in this sample are some 180,000 clones, over 80% of which were seen just once. Roughly 7.2% of the sample lies in the top ten.

The germline V gene supplies CDR1 SGHAT and CDR2 FQNNGV. Its CDR3 holds 17 amino acids, cysteine through phenylalanine. CDR3 DNA is the only sequence kept; it has 51 bases, read in frame from the first base. Trimming takes 5 bases from V and 0 bases from J, and the germline ends sit 14 bases apart. In Seattle, one collaborating source enrolled patients while the infection was active and tracked those patients longitudinally over the course of disease. Each collaborating institution followed its own protocols to collect whole blood in K2EDTA tubes. For TCRbeta analysis, collaborators shipped samples as frozen whole blood, isolated PBMCs, or DNA extracted from either of those sample types. The data are from a study of blood T cell repertoires in COVID-19 (dated by TCRdb to about 2020). Some background on the complete study: Samples from collaborators originated in the United States, Italy and Spain and spanned both the acute and convalescent phases of COVID-19. The prospective study material was composed of cDNA or gDNA derived from T cells, B-cell-depleted T cells, or PBMCs. The dataset comprised deeply sampled blood TCRbeta repertoires from subjects exposed to, actively infected with, or recovered from COVID-19. The repertoires were released in a freely available public database meant as a resource for research on the immune response to SARS-CoV-2. Samples came from the ongoing ImmuneRACE study (first 160 participants) plus 1,254 subjects from 6 global collaborators. Nearly every sample came with metadata listing a de-identified subject ID, COVID-19 status, age in years and sex. Where HLA class I and class II types were available, the types were taken from metadata supplied by the sample provider, not from assay-based typing.

General conclusions and limits of the study: The quantity of clinical and demographic metadata differed by source and by participant and was supplied without curation.

The rearranged segments are TRBV11-2 and TRBJ2-6; TRBD1 is a weak D gene call, 5 bases matching. The sample was peripheral blood. This TCR was recovered from a woman aged 40 to 49 with COVID-19, enrolled during active disease. Here is the DNA: TGTGCCAGCAGCCAGGGCCTCTTAGGCTCTGGGGCCAACGTCCTGACTTTC. Its translation is CASSQGLLGSGANVLTF.